The entry below gives a single TCR beta chain sequence along with its context. The table came from immunoSEQ multiplex PCR; TCRdb's copy has only in-frame clones and leaves some out. The sample has some 300,000 clones, roughly 90% seen once; the top ten hold approximately 4%. The sample originates from a study of blood T cell repertoires in COVID-19. Study-level background: The United States, Italy and Spain provided the acute and convalescent COVID-19 samples.

The receptor comes from a woman in her late teens or twenties with acute COVID-19. The sample was PBMCs or T cells enriched from blood (not recorded which).

This chain's CDR3 is CASSPRNLYIEAFF. The DNA of the CDR3 is TGTGCCAGCTCACCGAGGAATTTATATATTGAAGCTTTCTTT. The rearrangement links TRBV18 to TRBJ1-1; D call uncertain. CDR1 and CDR2 (germline): KGHSH, LQKENI. With 3 bases removed from V and 7 bases from J, the gap between germline ends came to 15 bases. The CDR3 sequence is 14 residues long.